Here is one TCR beta chain with its context. Germline loops: CDR1 SEHNR, CDR2 FQNEAQ (reference sequence). The V end was cut by 4 bases, the J end by 6 bases, with 16 bases between. This CDR3 has 15 amino acids. The source of the sample is a study of T cells in Graves' hyperthyroidism and ophthalmopathy. The CDR3 regions of TCR beta were amplified from RNA transcripts. Carried out on the TCR CDR3, a first-round RT-PCR used the HTBI primer set. TCRdb redid the calling of the multiplex PCR reads with MiXCR, one entry per CDR3 protein. The repertoire consists of fewer than 700,000 distinct CDR3 sequences, with about 17% occurring once and the leading ten covering over 3.5%.

This TCR came from a woman under 40 with Graves' hyperthyroidism. Sample: blood. The chain recombines TRBV7-9 with TRBJ2-1; perhaps TRBD2 as D (6 bases). CDR3 coding DNA: TGTGCCAGCAGCTACTATGGCGGGAAGGTCAATGAGCAGTTCTTC. It is translated as CASSYYGGKVNEQFF.